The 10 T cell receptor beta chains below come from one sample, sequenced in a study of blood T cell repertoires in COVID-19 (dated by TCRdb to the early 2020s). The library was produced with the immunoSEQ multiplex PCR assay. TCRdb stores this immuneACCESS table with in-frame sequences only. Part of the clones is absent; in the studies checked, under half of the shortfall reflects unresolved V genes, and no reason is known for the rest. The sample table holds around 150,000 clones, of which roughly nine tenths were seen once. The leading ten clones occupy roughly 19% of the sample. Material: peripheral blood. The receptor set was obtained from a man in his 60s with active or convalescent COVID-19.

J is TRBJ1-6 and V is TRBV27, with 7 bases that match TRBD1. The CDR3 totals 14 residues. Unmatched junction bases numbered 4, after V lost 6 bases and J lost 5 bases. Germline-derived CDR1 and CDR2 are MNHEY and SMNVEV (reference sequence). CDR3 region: CASSRDRDNSPLHF. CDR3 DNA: TGTGCCAGCAGCCGGGACAGAGATAATTCACCCCTCCACTTT.

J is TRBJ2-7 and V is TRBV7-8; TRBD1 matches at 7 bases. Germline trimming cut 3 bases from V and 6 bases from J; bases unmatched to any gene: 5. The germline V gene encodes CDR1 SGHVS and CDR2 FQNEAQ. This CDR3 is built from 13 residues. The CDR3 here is CASSFRGTVEQYF. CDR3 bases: TGTGCCAGCAGCTTTAGGGGGACAGTCGAGCAGTACTTC.

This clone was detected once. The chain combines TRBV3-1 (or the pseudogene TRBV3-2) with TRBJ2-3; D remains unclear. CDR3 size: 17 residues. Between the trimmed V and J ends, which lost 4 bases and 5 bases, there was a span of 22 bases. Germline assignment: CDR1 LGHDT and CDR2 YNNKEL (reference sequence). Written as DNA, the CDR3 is TGTGCCAGCAGCCGAGTCAGGCCATATGCCGGTGGAGATACGCAGTATTTT. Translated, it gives CASSRVRPYAGGDTQYF.

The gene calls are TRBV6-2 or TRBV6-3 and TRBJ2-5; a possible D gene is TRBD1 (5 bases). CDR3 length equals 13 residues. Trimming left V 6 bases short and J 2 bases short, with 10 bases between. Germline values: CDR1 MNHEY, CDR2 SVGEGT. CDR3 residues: CASSSQGQETQYF. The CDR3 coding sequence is TGTGCCAGCAGCAGCCAGGGACAAGAGACCCAGTACTTC.

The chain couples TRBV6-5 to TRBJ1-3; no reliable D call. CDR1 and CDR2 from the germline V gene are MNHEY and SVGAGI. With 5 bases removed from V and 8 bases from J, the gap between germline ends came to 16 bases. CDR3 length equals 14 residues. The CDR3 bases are TGTGCCAGCAGTCTCGACAATCTTCTGTACACCATATATTTT. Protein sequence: CASSLDNLLYTIYF.

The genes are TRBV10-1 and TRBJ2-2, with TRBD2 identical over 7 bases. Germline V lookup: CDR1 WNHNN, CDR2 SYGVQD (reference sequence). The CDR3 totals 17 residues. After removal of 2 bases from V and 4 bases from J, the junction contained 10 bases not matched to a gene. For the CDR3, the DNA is TGCGCCAGCAGTGAGGTTAGGGGACTAAGAATCACCGGGGAGCTGTTTTTT. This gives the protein CASSEVRGLRITGELFF.

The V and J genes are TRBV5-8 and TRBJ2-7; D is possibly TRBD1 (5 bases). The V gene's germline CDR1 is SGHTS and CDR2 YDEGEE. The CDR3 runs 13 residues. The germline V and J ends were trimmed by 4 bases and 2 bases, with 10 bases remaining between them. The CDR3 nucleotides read TGTGCCAGCAGCAACCGACAGACCTACGAGCAGTACTTC. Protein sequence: CASSNRQTYEQYF.

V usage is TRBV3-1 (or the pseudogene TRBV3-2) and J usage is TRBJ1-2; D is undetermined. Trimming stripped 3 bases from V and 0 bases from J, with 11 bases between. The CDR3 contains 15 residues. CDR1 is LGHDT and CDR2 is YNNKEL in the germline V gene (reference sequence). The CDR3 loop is CASSHSHTTNYGYTF. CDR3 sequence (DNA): TGTGCCAGCAGCCATAGTCACACTACTAACTATGGCTACACCTTC.

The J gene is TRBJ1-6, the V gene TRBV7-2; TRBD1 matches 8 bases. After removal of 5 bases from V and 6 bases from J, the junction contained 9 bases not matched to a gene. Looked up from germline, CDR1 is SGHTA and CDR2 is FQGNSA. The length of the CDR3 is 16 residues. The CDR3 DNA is TGTGCCAGCAGCATGTCCGGGACAGGCTTTAATTCACCCCTCCACTTT. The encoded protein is CASSMSGTGFNSPLHF.

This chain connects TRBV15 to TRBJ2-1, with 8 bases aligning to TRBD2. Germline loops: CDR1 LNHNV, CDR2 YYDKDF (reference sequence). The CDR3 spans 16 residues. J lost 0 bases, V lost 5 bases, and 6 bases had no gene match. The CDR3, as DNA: TGTGCCACCAGCGCGACTAGCGTACCCTCCTACAATGAGCAGTTCTTC. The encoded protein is CATSATSVPSYNEQFF.